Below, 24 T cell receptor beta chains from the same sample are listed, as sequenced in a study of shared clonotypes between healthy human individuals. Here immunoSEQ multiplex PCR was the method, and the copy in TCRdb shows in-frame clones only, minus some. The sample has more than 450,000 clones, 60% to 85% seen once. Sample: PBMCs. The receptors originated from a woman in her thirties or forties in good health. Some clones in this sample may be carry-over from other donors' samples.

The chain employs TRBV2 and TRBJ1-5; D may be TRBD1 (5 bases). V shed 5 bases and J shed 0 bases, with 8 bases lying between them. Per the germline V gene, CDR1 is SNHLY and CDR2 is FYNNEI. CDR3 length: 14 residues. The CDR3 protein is CASSRQFSNQPQHF. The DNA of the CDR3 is TGTGCCAGCAGTAGACAGTTTAGCAATCAGCCCCAGCATTTT.

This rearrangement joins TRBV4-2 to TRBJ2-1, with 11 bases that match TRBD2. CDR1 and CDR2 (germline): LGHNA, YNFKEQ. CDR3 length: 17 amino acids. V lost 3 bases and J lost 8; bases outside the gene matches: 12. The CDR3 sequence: CASSQVPSQLAGDEQFF. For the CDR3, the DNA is TGTGCCAGCAGCCAGGTTCCTTCACAACTAGCGGGAGATGAGCAGTTCTTC.

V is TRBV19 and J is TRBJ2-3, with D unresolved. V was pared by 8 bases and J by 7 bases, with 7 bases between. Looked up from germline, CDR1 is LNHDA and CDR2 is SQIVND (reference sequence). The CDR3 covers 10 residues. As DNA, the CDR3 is TGTGCCAGTGGGTTGAATACGCAGTATTTT. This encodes CASGLNTQYF.

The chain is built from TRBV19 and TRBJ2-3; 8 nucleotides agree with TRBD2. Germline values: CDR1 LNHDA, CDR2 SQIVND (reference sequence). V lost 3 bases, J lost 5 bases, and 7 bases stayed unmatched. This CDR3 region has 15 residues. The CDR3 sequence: CASSIAPAGEDTQYF. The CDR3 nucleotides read TGTGCCAGTAGTATTGCCCCAGCGGGAGAAGATACGCAGTATTTT.

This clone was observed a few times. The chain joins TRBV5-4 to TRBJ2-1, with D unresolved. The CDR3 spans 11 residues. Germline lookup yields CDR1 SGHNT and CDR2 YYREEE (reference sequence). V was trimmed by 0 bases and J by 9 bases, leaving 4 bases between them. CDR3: CASSLEVEQFF. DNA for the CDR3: TGTGCCAGCAGCTTGGAGGTTGAGCAGTTCTTC.

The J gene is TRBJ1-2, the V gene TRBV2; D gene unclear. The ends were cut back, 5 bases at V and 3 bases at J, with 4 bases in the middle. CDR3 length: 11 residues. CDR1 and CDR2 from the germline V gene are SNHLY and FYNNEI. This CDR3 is CASSTDYGYTF. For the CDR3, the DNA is TGTGCCAGCAGTACGGACTATGGCTACACCTTC.

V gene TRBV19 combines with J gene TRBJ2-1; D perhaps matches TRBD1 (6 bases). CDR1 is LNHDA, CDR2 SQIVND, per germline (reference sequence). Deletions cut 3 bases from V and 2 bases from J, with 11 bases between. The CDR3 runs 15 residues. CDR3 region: CASSMGAETYNEQFF. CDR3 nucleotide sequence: TGTGCCAGTAGTATGGGGGCGGAGACCTACAATGAGCAGTTCTTC.

The CDR3 DNA is TGCGCCAGCAGCCAAGAAGAGGGAGGTATTAAGAAGCAGTACTTC. Its protein is CASSQEEGGIKKQYF. This chain uses TRBV4-3 with TRBJ2-7; maybe TRBD2 (6 bases). In germline, CDR1 is LGHNA, CDR2 YSLEER. Trimming removed 0 bases at V and 8 bases at J, with 17 bases between. CDR3 length equals 15 residues.

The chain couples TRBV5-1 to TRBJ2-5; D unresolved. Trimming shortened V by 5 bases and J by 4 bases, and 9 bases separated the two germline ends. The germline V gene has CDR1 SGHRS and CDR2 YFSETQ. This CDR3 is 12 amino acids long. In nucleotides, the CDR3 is TGCGCCAGCAGACCGGACGCAGAGACCCAGTACTTC. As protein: CASRPDAETQYF. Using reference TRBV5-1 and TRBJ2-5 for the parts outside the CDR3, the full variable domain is KAGVTQTPRYLIKTRGQQVTLSCSPISGHRSVSWYQQTPGQGLQFLFEYFSETQRNKGNFPGRFSGRQFSNSRSEMNVSTLELGDSALYLCASRPDAETQYFGPGTRLLVL.

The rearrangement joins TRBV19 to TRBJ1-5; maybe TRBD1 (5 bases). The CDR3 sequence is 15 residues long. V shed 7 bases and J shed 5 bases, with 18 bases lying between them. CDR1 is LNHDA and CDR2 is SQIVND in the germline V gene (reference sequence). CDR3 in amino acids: CASTLLRGSDQPQHF. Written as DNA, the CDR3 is TGTGCCAGTACCCTCCTTAGGGGAAGCGATCAGCCCCAGCATTTT.

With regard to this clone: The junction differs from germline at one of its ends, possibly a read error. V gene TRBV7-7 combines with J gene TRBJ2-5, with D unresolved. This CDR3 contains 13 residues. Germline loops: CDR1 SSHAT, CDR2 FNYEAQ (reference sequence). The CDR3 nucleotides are TGTGCTAGCAGCTTCGGCTTGCAAGAGACCCAGTACTTC. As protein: CASSFGLQETQYF.

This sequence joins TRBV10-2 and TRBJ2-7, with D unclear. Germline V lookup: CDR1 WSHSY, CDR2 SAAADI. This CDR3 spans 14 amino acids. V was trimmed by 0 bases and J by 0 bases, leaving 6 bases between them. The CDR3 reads CASSESRRSYEQYF. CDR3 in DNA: TGCGCCAGCAGTGAGTCAAGGCGCTCCTACGAGCAGTACTTC.

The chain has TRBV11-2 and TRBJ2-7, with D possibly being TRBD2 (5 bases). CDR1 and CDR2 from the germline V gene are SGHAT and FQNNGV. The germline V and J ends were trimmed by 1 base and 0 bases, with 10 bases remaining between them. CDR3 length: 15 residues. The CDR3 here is CASSLGLASSYEQYF. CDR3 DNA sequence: TGTGCCAGCAGCTTAGGGCTAGCAAGCTCCTACGAGCAGTACTTC.

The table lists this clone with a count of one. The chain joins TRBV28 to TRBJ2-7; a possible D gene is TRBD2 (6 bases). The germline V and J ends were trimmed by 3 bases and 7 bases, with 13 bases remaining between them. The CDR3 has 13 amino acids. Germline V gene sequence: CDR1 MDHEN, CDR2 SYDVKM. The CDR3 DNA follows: TGTGCCAGCAGTTTGGCGGGGTTCGGAGAGCAGTACTTC. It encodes CASSLAGFGEQYF.

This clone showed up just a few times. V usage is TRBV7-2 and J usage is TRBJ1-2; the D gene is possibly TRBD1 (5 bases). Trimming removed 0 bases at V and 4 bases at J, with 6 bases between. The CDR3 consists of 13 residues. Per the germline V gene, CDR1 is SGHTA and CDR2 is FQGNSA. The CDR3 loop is CASSLAGAYGYTF. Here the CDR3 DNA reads TGTGCCAGCAGCTTAGCAGGGGCCTATGGCTACACCTTC.

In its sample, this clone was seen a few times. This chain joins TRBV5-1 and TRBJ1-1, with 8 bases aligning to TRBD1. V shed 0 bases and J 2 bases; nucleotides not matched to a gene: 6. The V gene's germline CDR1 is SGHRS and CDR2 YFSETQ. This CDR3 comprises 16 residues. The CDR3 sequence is CASSLAVGQGNTEAFF. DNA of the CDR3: TGCGCCAGCAGCTTGGCCGTAGGACAGGGCAACACTGAAGCTTTCTTT.

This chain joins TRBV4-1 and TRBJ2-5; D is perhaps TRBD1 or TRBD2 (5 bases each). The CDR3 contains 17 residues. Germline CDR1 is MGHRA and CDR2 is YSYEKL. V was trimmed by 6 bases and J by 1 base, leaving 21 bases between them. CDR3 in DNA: TGCGCCAGCAGAGGCCTCGGCCGGGGCGGAAGCCAAGAGACCCAGTACTTC. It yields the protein CASRGLGRGGSQETQYF.

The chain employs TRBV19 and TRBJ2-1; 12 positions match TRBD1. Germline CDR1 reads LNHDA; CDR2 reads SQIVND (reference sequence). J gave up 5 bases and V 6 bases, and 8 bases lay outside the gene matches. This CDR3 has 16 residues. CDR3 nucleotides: TGTGCCAGTAGCCGGGACAGGGGGCGGATCGACAATGAGCAGTTCTTC. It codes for CASSRDRGRIDNEQFF.

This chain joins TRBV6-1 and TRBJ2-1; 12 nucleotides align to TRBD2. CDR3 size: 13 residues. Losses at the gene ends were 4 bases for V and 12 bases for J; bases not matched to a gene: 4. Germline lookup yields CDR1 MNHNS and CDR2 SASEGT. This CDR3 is CASSGLAGVRQFF. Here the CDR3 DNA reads TGTGCCAGCAGTGGACTAGCGGGAGTTCGGCAGTTCTTC.

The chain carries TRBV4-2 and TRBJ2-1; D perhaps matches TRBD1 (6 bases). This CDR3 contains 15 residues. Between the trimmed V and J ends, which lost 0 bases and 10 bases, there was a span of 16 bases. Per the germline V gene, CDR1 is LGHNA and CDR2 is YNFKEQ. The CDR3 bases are TGTGCCAGCAGCCAAGATCAGGGGAGTAGCAAAGAGCAGTTCTTC. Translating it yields CASSQDQGSSKEQFF.

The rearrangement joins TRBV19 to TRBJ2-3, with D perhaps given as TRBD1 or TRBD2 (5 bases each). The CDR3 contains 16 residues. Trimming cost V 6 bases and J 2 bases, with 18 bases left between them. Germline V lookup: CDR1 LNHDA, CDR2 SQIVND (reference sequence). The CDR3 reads CASSMGPRMITDTQYF. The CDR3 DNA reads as TGTGCCAGTAGCATGGGACCTAGAATGATCACAGATACGCAGTATTTT. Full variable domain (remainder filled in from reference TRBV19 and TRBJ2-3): DGGITQSPKYLFRKEGQNVTLSCEQNLNHDAMYWYRQDPGQGLRLIYYSQIVNDFQKGDIAEGYSVSREKKESFPLTVTSAQKNPTAFYLCASSMGPRMITDTQYFGPGTRLTVL.

For the CDR3, the DNA is TGCGCCAGCAGCTTGTTGGGACAGACAAACACCGGGGAGCTGTTTTTT. This encodes CASSLLGQTNTGELFF. The chain combines TRBV5-1 with TRBJ2-2; 7 bases align to TRBD1. This CDR3 region has 16 residues. With V trimmed by 1 base and J by 2 bases, 5 bases remained unmatched. CDR1 is SGHRS, CDR2 YFSETQ, per germline.

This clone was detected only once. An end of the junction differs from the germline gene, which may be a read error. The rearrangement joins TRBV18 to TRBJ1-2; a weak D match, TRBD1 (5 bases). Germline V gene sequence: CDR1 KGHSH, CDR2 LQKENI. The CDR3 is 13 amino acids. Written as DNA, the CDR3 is TGTGCCGGCTCACCTCGACAGAACTATGGCTACACCTTC. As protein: CAGSPRQNYGYTF.

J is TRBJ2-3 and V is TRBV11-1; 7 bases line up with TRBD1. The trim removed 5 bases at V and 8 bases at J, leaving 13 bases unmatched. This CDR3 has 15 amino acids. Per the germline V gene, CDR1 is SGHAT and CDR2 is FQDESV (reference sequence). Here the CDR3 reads CASSILQGPAATQYF. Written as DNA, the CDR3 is TGTGCCAGCAGCATACTACAGGGGCCCGCGGCTACGCAGTATTTT.